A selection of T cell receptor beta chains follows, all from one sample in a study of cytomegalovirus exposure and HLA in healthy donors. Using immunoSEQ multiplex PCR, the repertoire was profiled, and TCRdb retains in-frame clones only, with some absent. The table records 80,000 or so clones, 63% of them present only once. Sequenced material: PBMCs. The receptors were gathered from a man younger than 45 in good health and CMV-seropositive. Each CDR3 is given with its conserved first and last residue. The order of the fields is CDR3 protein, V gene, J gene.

CSVGEGSYEQYF	TRBV29-1	TRBJ2-7
CASRLGSGVAFF	TRBV28	TRBJ1-1
CASTQGVGETQYF	TRBV28	TRBJ2-5
CASSLAPGQGHGYTF	TRBV13	TRBJ1-2
CASADGGSNEQFF	TRBV7-3	TRBJ2-1
CASSVVGGQGYNEQFF	TRBV9	TRBJ2-1
CASSPMQPGQGAGELFF	TRBV7-9	TRBJ2-2
CASSEFRREYEQYF	TRBV2	TRBJ2-7
CASSLWGLKAKNIQYF	TRBV28	TRBJ2-4
CASRGPYEQYF	TRBV6-5	.
CASSIGVRTDTQYF	TRBV19	TRBJ2-3
CASSQTGGTDTQYF	TRBV5-5	TRBJ2-3
CASSLVFGLYNEQFF	TRBV7-8	TRBJ2-1
CASSLLSSGTDTQYF	TRBV5-1	TRBJ2-3
CASRRLASGSYEQYF	TRBV5-6	TRBJ2-7
CASMGDTFSNTGELFF	TRBV5-1	TRBJ2-2
CASSILAGAGANVLTF	TRBV13	TRBJ2-6
CASSQAGDGANVLTF	TRBV4-1	TRBJ2-6
CASSVEGQGNYGYTF	TRBV9	TRBJ1-2
CASSRETGNNYGYTF	TRBV4-2	TRBJ1-2
CASSQGTSDTDTQYF	TRBV4-2	TRBJ2-3
CASSESTSSGSYEQYF	TRBV6-1	TRBJ2-7
CASSIGQGIYYNEQFF	TRBV19	TRBJ2-1
CASSLSGMNTEAFF	TRBV7-9	TRBJ1-1
CATSRDLAPSEQYF	TRBV15	TRBJ2-7
CVGSRPGTQAYEQYF	TRBV5-4	TRBJ2-7
CASSFRGDGQPQHF	TRBV5-6	TRBJ1-5
CAWSASVGTANTEAFF	TRBV30	TRBJ1-1
CASSTQVNEKLFF	TRBV19	TRBJ1-4
CSAGLQALTEAFF	TRBV29-1	TRBJ1-1
CASSIAGRNYEQYF	TRBV19	TRBJ2-7
CSGAPKQPQHF	TRBV29-1	TRBJ1-5
CASSEPSGRRTGELFF	TRBV6-1	TRBJ2-2
CASSPGQGGSGYTF	TRBV28	TRBJ1-2
CASSLFYLAGYEQYF	TRBV7-2	TRBJ2-7
CASSDRDRGLGPSGANVLTF	TRBV6-1	TRBJ2-6
CASRRDRTLYEQYF	TRBV6-5	TRBJ2-7
CASSVVPGQGGDTIYF	TRBV9	TRBJ1-3
CASSAGTGLDTDTQYF	TRBV5-6	TRBJ2-3
CASSPQGGAGANVLTF	TRBV7-3	TRBJ2-6
CASSQGQSNQPQHF	TRBV7-9	TRBJ1-5
CASLEGETQYF	TRBV5-6	TRBJ2-5
CASSMGQGFGQPQHF	TRBV19	TRBJ1-5
CASSLEAGGASYEQYF	TRBV5-1	TRBJ2-7
CASSSRINSPLHF	TRBV5-1	TRBJ1-6
CASSGGTGALKETQYF	TRBV5-1	TRBJ2-5
CASTTDRAASTDTQYF	TRBV19	TRBJ2-3
CASSPELTGDLPTDTQYF	TRBV4-1	TRBJ2-3